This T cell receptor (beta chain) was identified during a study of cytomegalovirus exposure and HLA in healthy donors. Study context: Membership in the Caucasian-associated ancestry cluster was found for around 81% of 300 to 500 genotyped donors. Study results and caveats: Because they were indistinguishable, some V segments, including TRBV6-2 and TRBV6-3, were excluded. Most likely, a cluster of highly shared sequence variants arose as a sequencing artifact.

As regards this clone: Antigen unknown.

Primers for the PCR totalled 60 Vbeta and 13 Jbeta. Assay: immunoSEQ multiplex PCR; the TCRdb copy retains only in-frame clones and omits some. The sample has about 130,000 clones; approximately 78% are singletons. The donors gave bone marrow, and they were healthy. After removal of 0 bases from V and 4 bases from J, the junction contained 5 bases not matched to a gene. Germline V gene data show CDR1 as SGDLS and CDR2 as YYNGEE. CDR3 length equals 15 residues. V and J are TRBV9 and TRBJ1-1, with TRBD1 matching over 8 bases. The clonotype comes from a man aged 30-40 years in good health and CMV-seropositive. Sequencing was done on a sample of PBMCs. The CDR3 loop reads CASSVETGEVTEAFF. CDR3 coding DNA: TGTGCCAGCAGCGTAGAGACAGGGGAGGTCACTGAAGCTTTCTTT.